This TCR beta chain comes out of a study of early T cells in non-severe SARS-CoV-2 infection. This clonotype appeared many times. MiXCR, applied by TCRdb to the 5' RACE reads, yields one record per CDR3 protein. Here the sample spans 55,000 to 75,000 distinct CDR3 sequences, roughly 5.7% being singletons. The germline V gene encodes CDR1 SGHTA and CDR2 FQGNSA. The CDR3 runs to 14 residues. The V and J ends lost 2 bases and 4 bases respectively, with 9 bases between them. The rearrangement uses TRBV7-2 and TRBJ2-1, with a weak D call TRBD1 (6 bases). Sequencing used whole blood, obtained at baseline. The TCR was taken from an adult who was a healthcare worker with PCR-confirmed SARS-CoV-2 infection or an uninfected control (not recorded which). The chain's CDR3 is CASSLFQGYNEQFF. DNA of the CDR3: TGTGCCAGCAGCTTATTTCAGGGGTACAATGAGCAGTTCTTC.